These T cell receptor beta chains were read from a single sample in a study of T cell responses to AZD1222 COVID-19 vaccine. Repertoires were generated with immunoSEQ multiplex PCR, while TCRdb's copy carries only in-frame clones and drops some. The repertoire has around 75,000 clones, more than 75% of them found once; the top ten carry about 13%. The sample was peripheral blood, taken on day 0 of AZD1222 vaccination. All receptors come from an adult in good health. CDR3s include the opening cysteine and the closing phenylalanine or tryptophan. Each record gives: CDR3 DNA, CDR3 protein, V gene, clone size, D gene, J gene. D genes are given only for firm matches. The size field is filled for only some rows; it gives once, few, many or a size class.

CDR3nt: TGTGCCAGCACTCCGGGGGGGGCCCACCAGCCCCAGCATTTT
CDR3aa: CASTPGGAHQPQHF
v_gene: TRBV28
abundance: .
d_gene: .
j_gene: TRBJ1-5

CDR3nt: TGTGCCAGCAGCGTAGCTCAGGCTAATGAGCAGTTCTTC
CDR3aa: CASSVAQANEQFF
v_gene: TRBV9
abundance: .
d_gene: .
j_gene: TRBJ2-1

CDR3nt: TGTGCCAGCACACTCAGCCGAGTCACTGAAGCTTTCTTT
CDR3aa: CASTLSRVTEAFF
v_gene: TRBV6-5
abundance: .
d_gene: .
j_gene: TRBJ1-1

CDR3nt: TGCGCCAGCGCCGGACAGGGAGCGTCCCTCGGTGAAAAACTGTTTTTT
CDR3aa: CASAGQGASLGEKLFF
v_gene: TRBV5-1
abundance: .
d_gene: TRBD1
j_gene: TRBJ1-4

CDR3nt: TGTGCCAGCAGCGCATGGACAGGGGCAGATACGCAGTATTTT
CDR3aa: CASSAWTGADTQYF
v_gene: TRBV9
abundance: few
d_gene: TRBD1
j_gene: TRBJ2-3

CDR3nt: TGCGCCAGCAGCTTACCGGGACAGGGTGGTAATGAGCAGTTCTTC
CDR3aa: CASSLPGQGGNEQFF
v_gene: TRBV5-1
abundance: .
d_gene: TRBD1
j_gene: TRBJ2-1

CDR3nt: TGTGCCAGCAGCTTGAACCTAGGGGATGGCTACACCTTC
CDR3aa: CASSLNLGDGYTF
v_gene: TRBV5-6
abundance: .
d_gene: .
j_gene: TRBJ1-2

CDR3nt: TGCGCCAGCAGCCTACGACTAGAGGGTGGGAATGAGCAGTTCTTC
CDR3aa: CASSLRLEGGNEQFF
v_gene: TRBV5-1
abundance: few
d_gene: .
j_gene: TRBJ2-1

CDR3nt: TGTGCCAGCAGCTTGTCCTGGGCCGAGGGGACCCAGTACTTC
CDR3aa: CASSLSWAEGTQYF
v_gene: TRBV5-5
abundance: once
d_gene: .
j_gene: TRBJ2-5

CDR3nt: TGTGCCAGCAGCCTCCAGGGGTGGGATACGCAGTATTTT
CDR3aa: CASSLQGWDTQYF
v_gene: TRBV7-3
abundance: .
d_gene: .
j_gene: TRBJ2-3

CDR3nt: TGTGCCAGCAGGGATGGGGGGGGTTCCTACGAGCAGTACTTC
CDR3aa: CASRDGGGSYEQYF
v_gene: TRBV27
abundance: few
d_gene: TRBD2
j_gene: TRBJ2-7

CDR3nt: TGTGCCAGCTCACCACCCAAACGACAGGGTTCGTTAGAGAACTATGGCTACACCTTC
CDR3aa: CASSPPKRQGSLENYGYTF
v_gene: TRBV18
abundance: .
d_gene: TRBD1
j_gene: TRBJ1-2

CDR3nt: TGTGCCACAACCACCCAGACAGGCACGGGTTCACCCCTCCACTTT
CDR3aa: CATTTQTGTGSPLHF
v_gene: TRBV10-3
abundance: .
d_gene: .
j_gene: TRBJ1-6

CDR3nt: TGTGCCAGCAGCCGCCTCGGGGGAATGAACACTGAAGCTTTCTTT
CDR3aa: CASSRLGGMNTEAFF
v_gene: TRBV14
abundance: once
d_gene: .
j_gene: TRBJ1-1

CDR3nt: TGTGCCAGCAGCGCGGGACTAGCGGTAAAAGATACGCAGTATTTT
CDR3aa: CASSAGLAVKDTQYF
v_gene: TRBV7-9
abundance: .
d_gene: TRBD2
j_gene: TRBJ2-3

CDR3nt: TGTGCCAGCAGCTTAGTGGGCAGGGGTGGCAATCAGCCCCAGCATTTT
CDR3aa: CASSLVGRGGNQPQHF
v_gene: TRBV7-2
abundance: .
d_gene: .
j_gene: TRBJ1-5

CDR3nt: TGTGCCAGCGGGGTTCTAGGCCCAGATACGCAGTATTTT
CDR3aa: CASGVLGPDTQYF
v_gene: TRBV2
abundance: few
d_gene: .
j_gene: TRBJ2-3

CDR3nt: TGTGCCAGCAGTTATGGACAGGGGTATAATTCACCCCTCCACTTT
CDR3aa: CASSYGQGYNSPLHF
v_gene: TRBV6-2/TRBV6-3
abundance: .
d_gene: TRBD1
j_gene: TRBJ1-6

CDR3nt: TGTGCCAGCTCACGACTGAACGGACAGAACTATGGCTACACCTTC
CDR3aa: CASSRLNGQNYGYTF
v_gene: TRBV18
abundance: .
d_gene: .
j_gene: TRBJ1-2

CDR3nt: TGTGCCAGCTCAGGGACAAGGACTAACTATGGCTACACCTTC
CDR3aa: CASSGTRTNYGYTF
v_gene: TRBV18
abundance: .
d_gene: .
j_gene: TRBJ1-2

CDR3nt: TGTGCCAGTAGTATAGGCGGCAGGGGGTTAGGAGAGACCCAGTACTTC
CDR3aa: CASSIGGRGLGETQYF
v_gene: TRBV19
abundance: .
d_gene: TRBD1
j_gene: TRBJ2-5

CDR3nt: TGCAGCGCCGGACAGGGGAGTAACTATGGCTACACCTTC
CDR3aa: CSAGQGSNYGYTF
v_gene: TRBV29-1
abundance: few
d_gene: TRBD1
j_gene: TRBJ1-2

CDR3nt: TGTGCCAGCAGCCAAGAAGAAGGATCTCCTACTACCTTC
CDR3aa: CASSQEEGSPTTF
v_gene: TRBV3-1/TRBV3-2
abundance: .
d_gene: .
j_gene: TRBJ2-7

CDR3nt: TGTGGGCGGGCTGGGGGGAGAATAAGGAATGCTTTCTTT
CDR3aa: CGRAGGRIRNAFF
v_gene: TRBV30
abundance: .
d_gene: .
j_gene: TRBJ1-1

CDR3nt: TGTGCCAGTAGTATTACTAGCGGGGGGCCCTCTCGGTGGGAGCTGTTTTTT
CDR3aa: CASSITSGGPSRWELFF
v_gene: TRBV19
abundance: once
d_gene: TRBD2
j_gene: TRBJ2-2

CDR3nt: TGTGCCAGCAGCCAATACCTAGCGGGGGACTCCTACGAGCAGTACTTC
CDR3aa: CASSQYLAGDSYEQYF
v_gene: TRBV4-2
abundance: .
d_gene: TRBD2
j_gene: TRBJ2-7

CDR3nt: TGTGCCAGCAGTTTATGGGCCAAAAACATTCAGTACTTC
CDR3aa: CASSLWAKNIQYF
v_gene: TRBV12-3/TRBV12-4
abundance: once
d_gene: .
j_gene: TRBJ2-4

CDR3nt: TGTGCCAGCTCACCGAGGAGCCTCCGGACAACTGAGCAGTTCTTC
CDR3aa: CASSPRSLRTTEQFF
v_gene: TRBV18
abundance: .
d_gene: .
j_gene: TRBJ2-1

CDR3nt: TGCGCCAGCAGCCAAGATGAAGGGGGCTTGGGGAACTATGGCTACACCTTC
CDR3aa: CASSQDEGGLGNYGYTF
v_gene: TRBV4-1
abundance: once
d_gene: TRBD1
j_gene: TRBJ1-2

CDR3nt: TGTGCCAGCAGCGCCACCCGACAGGCGGGCTATGGCTACACCTTC
CDR3aa: CASSATRQAGYGYTF
v_gene: TRBV27
abundance: .
d_gene: .
j_gene: TRBJ1-2

CDR3nt: TGTGCCAGCAGTTCAGGGGTGTGGGAGCAGTACTTC
CDR3aa: CASSSGVWEQYF
v_gene: TRBV28
abundance: once
d_gene: .
j_gene: TRBJ2-7

CDR3nt: TGTGCCAGCAGCCAGAGGGCAACCGGCACTGAAGCTTTCTTT
CDR3aa: CASSQRATGTEAFF
v_gene: TRBV3-1/TRBV3-2
abundance: .
d_gene: .
j_gene: TRBJ1-1

CDR3nt: TGTGCCAGCAGCGTAGCTGGGGGACTAGCCTACGAGCAGTACTTC
CDR3aa: CASSVAGGLAYEQYF
v_gene: TRBV9
abundance: .
d_gene: TRBD2
j_gene: TRBJ2-7

CDR3nt: TGTGCCAGCAGGACGATAACAGGGGACTATGGCTACACCTTC
CDR3aa: CASRTITGDYGYTF
v_gene: TRBV2
abundance: .
d_gene: TRBD1
j_gene: TRBJ1-2

CDR3nt: TGTGCCACCAGTGACCCTCGTCCTAGCGGGGGCGGGAAAGATACGCAGTATTTT
CDR3aa: CATSDPRPSGGGKDTQYF
v_gene: TRBV24-1
abundance: .
d_gene: TRBD2
j_gene: TRBJ2-3